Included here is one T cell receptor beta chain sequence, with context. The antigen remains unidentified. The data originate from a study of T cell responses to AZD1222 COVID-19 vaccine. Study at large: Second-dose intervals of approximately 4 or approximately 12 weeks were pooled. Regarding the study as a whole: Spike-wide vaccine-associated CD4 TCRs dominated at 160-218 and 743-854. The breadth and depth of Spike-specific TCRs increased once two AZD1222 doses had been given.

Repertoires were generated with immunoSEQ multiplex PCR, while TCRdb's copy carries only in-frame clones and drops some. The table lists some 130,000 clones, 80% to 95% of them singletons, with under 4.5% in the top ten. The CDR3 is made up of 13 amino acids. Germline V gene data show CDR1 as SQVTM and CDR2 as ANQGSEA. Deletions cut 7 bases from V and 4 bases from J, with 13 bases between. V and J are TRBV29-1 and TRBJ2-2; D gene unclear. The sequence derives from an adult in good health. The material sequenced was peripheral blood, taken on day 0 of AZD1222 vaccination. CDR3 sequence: CSATYVGTGELFF. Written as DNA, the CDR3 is TGCAGCGCCACTTACGTGGGCACCGGGGAGCTGTTTTTT.